The present entry profiles one T cell receptor (beta chain) with its context. Antigen: not known. V was cut by 1 base and J by 6 bases, with 13 bases left in between. Germline loops: CDR1 LNHNV, CDR2 YYDKDF (reference sequence). The CDR3 covers 14 residues. This sample is part of a study of T cell responses to AZD1222 COVID-19 vaccine. Study observations and caveats: Nearly half of spike-specific TCRs reportedly target unmutated variant regions.

The table came from immunoSEQ multiplex PCR; TCRdb's copy has only in-frame clones and leaves some out. The sample lists approximately 100,000 clones; around nine tenths were seen once. The specimen comprised peripheral blood, sampled on day 0 of AZD1222 vaccination. This chain uses TRBV15 with TRBJ2-7; D is perhaps TRBD2 (5 bases). The sequence was collected from an adult in good health. CDR3 residues: CATSRVYGVGEQYF. CDR3 nucleotides: TGTGCCACCAGCAGAGTTTACGGGGTCGGCGAGCAGTACTTC.